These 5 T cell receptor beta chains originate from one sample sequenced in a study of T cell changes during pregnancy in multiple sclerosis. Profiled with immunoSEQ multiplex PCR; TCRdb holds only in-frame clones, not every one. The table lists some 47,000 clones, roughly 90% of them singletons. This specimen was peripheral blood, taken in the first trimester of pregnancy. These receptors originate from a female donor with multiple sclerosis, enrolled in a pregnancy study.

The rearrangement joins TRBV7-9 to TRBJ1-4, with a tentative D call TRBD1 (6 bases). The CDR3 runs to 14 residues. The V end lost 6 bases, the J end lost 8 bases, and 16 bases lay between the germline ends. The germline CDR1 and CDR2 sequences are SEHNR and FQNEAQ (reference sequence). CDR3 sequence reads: CASSRRNREEKLFF. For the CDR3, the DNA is TGTGCCAGCAGTCGCCGGAACAGGGAAGAAAAACTGTTTTTT.

CDR3 nucleotide sequence: TGTGCCAGCAACGGAGAGCCCAACTCTGGGGCCAACGTCCTGACTTTC. This gives the protein CASNGEPNSGANVLTF. This chain links TRBV2 with TRBJ2-6; D unclear. V was cut by 7 bases and J by 0 bases, with 13 bases left in between. This CDR3 is 16 amino acids long. Germline V gives CDR1 SNHLY, CDR2 FYNNEI.

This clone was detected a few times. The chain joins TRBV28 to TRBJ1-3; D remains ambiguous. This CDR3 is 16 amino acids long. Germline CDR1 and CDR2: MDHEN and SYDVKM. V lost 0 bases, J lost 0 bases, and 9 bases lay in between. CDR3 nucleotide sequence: TGTGCCAGCAGTTTATGGGGCAGTCTCTCTGGAAACACCATATATTTT. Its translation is CASSLWGSLSGNTIYF. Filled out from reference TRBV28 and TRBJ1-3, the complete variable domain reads DVKVTQSSRYLVKRTGEKVFLECVQDMDHENMFWYRQDPGLGLRLIYFSYDVKMKEKGDIPEGYSVSREKKERFSLILESASTNQTSMYLCASSLWGSLSGNTIYFGEGSWLTVV.

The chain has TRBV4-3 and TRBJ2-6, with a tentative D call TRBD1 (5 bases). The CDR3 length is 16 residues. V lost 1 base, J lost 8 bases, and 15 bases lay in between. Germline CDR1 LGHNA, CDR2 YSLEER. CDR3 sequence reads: CASSQGQTISPNVLTF. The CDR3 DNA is TGCGCCAGCAGCCAAGGACAGACGATATCCCCCAACGTCCTGACTTTC.

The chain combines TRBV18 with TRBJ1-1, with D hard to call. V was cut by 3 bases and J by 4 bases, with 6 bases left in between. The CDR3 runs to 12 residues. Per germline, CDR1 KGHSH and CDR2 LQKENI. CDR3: CASSPSRTEAFF. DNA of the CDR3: TGTGCCAGCTCACCGTCTCGCACTGAAGCTTTCTTT.